The T cell receptor beta chain described here comes from a study of cytomegalovirus exposure and HLA in healthy donors. Broader study findings: TCR beta chain V- and J-gene trimming was linked, in a later analysis, to a missense variant in DCLRE1C.

About this clone: What it binds is not known.

This CDR3 is built from 13 residues. V lost 5 bases to trimming and J lost 9 bases, with 15 bases between them. Germline V gene sequence: CDR1 SGDLS, CDR2 YYNGEE. The PCR ran on 60 Vbeta and 13 Jbeta primers. Generated by immunoSEQ multiplex PCR, the TCRdb table keeps only in-frame clones and is missing some. Seen here are more than 55,000 clones, about 80% observed once, and the top ten hold around 4%. This clonotype was obtained from a man in his thirties or forties in good health and CMV-seronegative. Input material: PBMCs. The V gene is TRBV9, the J gene TRBJ2-1; tentatively, D is TRBD2 (5 bases). Here the CDR3 reads CASRPRVGGEQFF. In DNA form, the CDR3 reads TGTGCCAGCAGGCCCCGGGTAGGAGGTGAGCAGTTCTTC.